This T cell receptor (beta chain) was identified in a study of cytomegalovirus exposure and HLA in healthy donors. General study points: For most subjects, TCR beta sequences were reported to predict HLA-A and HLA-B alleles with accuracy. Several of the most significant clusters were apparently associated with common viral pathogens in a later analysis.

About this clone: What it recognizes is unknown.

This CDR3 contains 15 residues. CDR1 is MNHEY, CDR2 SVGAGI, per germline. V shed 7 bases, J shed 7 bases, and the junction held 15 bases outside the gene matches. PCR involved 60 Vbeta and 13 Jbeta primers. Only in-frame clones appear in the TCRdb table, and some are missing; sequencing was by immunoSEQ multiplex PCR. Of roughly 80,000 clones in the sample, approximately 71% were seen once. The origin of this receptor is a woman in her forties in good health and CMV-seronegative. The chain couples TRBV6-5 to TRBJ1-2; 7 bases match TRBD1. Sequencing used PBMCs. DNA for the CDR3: TGTGCCAGCACCCTGGTAACAGGGGCTTACTGTGGCTACACCTTC. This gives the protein CASTLVTGAYCGYTF.